The subject of this entry is one T cell receptor (beta chain). Its antigen is not identified. Assay used: immunoSEQ multiplex PCR; TCRdb lists only in-frame clones, some missing. The sample records 71,000 or so clones, approximately 79% being singletons. These data come from a study of vaccination effects on CD4 cells after COVID-19. Antigen-specific CD4+ T cells were expanded (with viral peptide pools) by the ViraFEST assay ahead of sequencing. Cells that had been cultured for 10 days were the source of isolated CD4+ T cells. Among the vaccine recipients, none had a prior SARS-CoV-2 infection, and nucleocapsid antibodies were negative. PBMC cultures contained around 2 million cells per well, approximately 9.2 IU/ml IL-2 and 10 ug/ml peptides. With V trimmed by 6 bases and J by 0 bases, 7 bases remained unmatched. The CDR3 sequence is 15 residues long. CDR1 and CDR2 from the germline V gene are LNHDA and SQIVND (reference sequence).

The source of this sequence is a human donor who received a COVID-19 vaccine. V gene TRBV19 combines with J gene TRBJ1-1; 7 nucleotides align to TRBD1. The source was CD4+ T cells from PBMCs cultured with HCoV-OC43 spike peptides, collected before COVID-19 vaccination. Subset here: HCoV-OC43 spike overlapping peptide pool stimulation. The chain's CDR3 is CASRPRQGVNTEAFF. CDR3 bases: TGTGCCAGTAGACCCCGACAGGGAGTGAACACTGAAGCTTTCTTT.